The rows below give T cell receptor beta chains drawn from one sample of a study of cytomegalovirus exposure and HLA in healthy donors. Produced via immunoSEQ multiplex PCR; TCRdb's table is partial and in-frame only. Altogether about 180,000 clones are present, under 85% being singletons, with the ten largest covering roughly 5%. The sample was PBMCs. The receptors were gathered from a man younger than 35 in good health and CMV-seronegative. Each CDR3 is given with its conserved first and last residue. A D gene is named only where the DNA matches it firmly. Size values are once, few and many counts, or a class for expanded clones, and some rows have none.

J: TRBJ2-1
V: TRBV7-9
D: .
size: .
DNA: TGTGCCAGCAGCCCCCGGGGGTCGGGTTACAATGAGCAGTTCTTC
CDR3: CASSPRGSGYNEQFF

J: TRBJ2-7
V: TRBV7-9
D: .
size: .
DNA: TGTGCCATTTCGGGAATCCTGGGGGAGCAGTACTTC
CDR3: CAISGILGEQYF

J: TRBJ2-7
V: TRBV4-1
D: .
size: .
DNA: TGCGCCAGCAGCCAAGAGACTAATGCCCTGGACGAGCAGTACTTC
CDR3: CASSQETNALDEQYF

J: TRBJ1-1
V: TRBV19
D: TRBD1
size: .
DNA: TGTGCCAGTAGCCATCGTGGCAGGGGGTCTGGAATGAACACTGAAGCTTTCTTT
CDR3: CASSHRGRGSGMNTEAFF

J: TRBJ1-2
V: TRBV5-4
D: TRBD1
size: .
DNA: TGTGCCAGCAGAGCGTCCGGGACAGGGGGGCACTATGGCTACACCTTC
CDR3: CASRASGTGGHYGYTF

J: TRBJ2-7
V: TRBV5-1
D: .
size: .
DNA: TGCGCCAGCAGCTTGGCCGAGTGGGGGGGGCCGGGCGAGCAGTACTTC
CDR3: CASSLAEWGGPGEQYF

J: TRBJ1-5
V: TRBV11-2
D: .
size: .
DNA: TGTGCCAGCAGCTTAGGGCCAGGCAATCAGCCCCAGCATTTT
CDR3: CASSLGPGNQPQHF

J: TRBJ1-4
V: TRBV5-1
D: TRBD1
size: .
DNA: TGCGCCAGTGGGCCGGGACAGGATCCTGAAAAACTGTTTTTT
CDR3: CASGPGQDPEKLFF

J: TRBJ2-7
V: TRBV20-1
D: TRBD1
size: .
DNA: TGCAGTGCCCAGGGGGCTCGGGAGCAGTACTTC
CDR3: CSAQGAREQYF

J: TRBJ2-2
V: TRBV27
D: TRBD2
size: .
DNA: TGTGCCAGCAGTTCACTAGCGGGAGGGCTAGGCGGGGAGCTGTTTTTT
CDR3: CASSSLAGGLGGELFF

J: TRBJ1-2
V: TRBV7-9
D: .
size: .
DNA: TGTGCCAGCAGCTTGGAGTATGGCTACACCTTC
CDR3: CASSLEYGYTF

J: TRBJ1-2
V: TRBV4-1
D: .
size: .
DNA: TGCGCCAGCAGCCAAAGCCCGGGCAGGGATAGTTTCAATGGCTACACCTTC
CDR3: CASSQSPGRDSFNGYTF

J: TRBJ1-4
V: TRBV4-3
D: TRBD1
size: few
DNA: TGCGCCAGCAGCCCAGACTACAGGGGAAGGGGTGAGAATGAAAAACTGTTTTTT
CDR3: CASSPDYRGRGENEKLFF

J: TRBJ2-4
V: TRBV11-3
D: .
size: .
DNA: TGTGCCAGCAGTTCCCTCCGGGCCAAAAACATTCAGTACTTC
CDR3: CASSSLRAKNIQYF

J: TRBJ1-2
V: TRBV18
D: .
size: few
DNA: TGTGCCAGCTCACCAGAAACAACTAACTATGGCTACACCTTC
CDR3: CASSPETTNYGYTF

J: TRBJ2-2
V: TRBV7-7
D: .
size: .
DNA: TGTGCCGTGAGTTTAAACACCGGGGAGCTGTTTTTT
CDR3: CAVSLNTGELFF

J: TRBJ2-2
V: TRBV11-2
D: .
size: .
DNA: TGTGCCAGCAGCTCCTTAGGTGACAGGACGAACACCGGGGAGCTGTTTTTT
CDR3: CASSSLGDRTNTGELFF

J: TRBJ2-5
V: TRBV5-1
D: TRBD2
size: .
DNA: TGCGCCAGCAGCTTCCGCCTAGCGGGGGGGCAAGAGACCCAGTACTTC
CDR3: CASSFRLAGGQETQYF

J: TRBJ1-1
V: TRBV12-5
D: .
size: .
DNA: TGTGCTAGTGTTAACGGGGGTGAAGCTTTCTTT
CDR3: CASVNGGEAFF

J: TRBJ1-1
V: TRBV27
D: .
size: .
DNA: TGTGCCAGCAGCTTGAGGAGACTGAAGGGGGAGAACACTGAAGCTTTCTTT
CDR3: CASSLRRLKGENTEAFF

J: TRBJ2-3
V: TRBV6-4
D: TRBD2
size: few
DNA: TGTGCCAGCAGTGCGAGAGCGGGAGGCGGGGGTGATGGCACAGATACGCAGTATTTT
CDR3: CASSARAGGGGDGTDTQYF

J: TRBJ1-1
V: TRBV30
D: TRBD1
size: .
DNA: TGTGCCTGGAGTGTACCAGGGGGAAACACTGAAGCTTTCTTT
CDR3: CAWSVPGGNTEAFF